Below, 9 T cell receptor beta chains from the same sample are listed, as sequenced in a study of blood T cells in healthy people across ages. Primed by a sample-barcoded 5' primer and a J-beta primer mix, a second PCR proceeded for about 7 to 11 cycles. One entry per CDR3 protein, called by TCRdb with MiXCR from the 5' RACE reads. Of hundreds of thousands of distinct CDR3 sequences in the sample, roughly 31% were seen once. Sequencing input: blood. These receptors all stem from an elderly woman in good health.

This clonotype has a handful of counts. A much larger clone sits a single nucleotide away, making a read error possible. The J gene is TRBJ2-5, the V gene TRBV20-1; D is perhaps TRBD1 (5 bases). The CDR3 has 13 residues. Germline V gene lookup returns CDR1 DFQATT and CDR2 SNEGSKA (reference sequence). CDR3 sequence (DNA): TGCAGTGCCAAAGGGGCAGTTCAAGAGGCCCAGTACTTC. Its protein product is CSAKGAVQEAQYF.

The chain recombines TRBV11-2 with TRBJ1-2, with D unclear. CDR1 and CDR2 from the germline V gene are SGHAT and FQNNGV. The CDR3 runs to 13 residues. V was cut by 6 bases and J by 0 bases, with 8 bases left in between. The CDR3 DNA follows: TGTGCCAGCAGTCGGACGACTAACTATGGCTACACCTTC. Its protein product is CASSRTTNYGYTF.

The chain has TRBV12-3 or TRBV12-4 and TRBJ2-7; D possibly corresponds to TRBD1 (6 bases). V lost 6 bases to trimming and J lost 10 bases, with 19 bases between them. CDR3 length equals 13 residues. The CDR3 loop is CASSRTVGAVQYF. The CDR3 region has the DNA TGTGCCAGCAGCCGAACAGTGGGGGCGGTCCAGTACTTC.

This clonotype was counted a few times. This may stem from a read error, because a much larger clone lies one nucleotide away. This chain connects TRBV20-1 to TRBJ2-7; either TRBD1 or TRBD2 may supply D (5 bases each). TRBJ2-5 explains the end of the DNA better; the J call may be wrong. The germline V gene encodes CDR1 DFQATT and CDR2 SNEGSKA (reference sequence). The CDR3 is 12 residues long. DNA of the CDR3: TGCAGTGCTATGAGGGGTCGAGGGACCCAGTACTTC. It yields the protein CSAMRGRGTQYF.

V gene TRBV2 combines with J gene TRBJ1-2, with 8 bases lining up with TRBD1. The germline V gene has CDR1 SNHLY and CDR2 FYNNEI. The ends lost 7 bases at V and 3 bases at J; junction bases unmatched: 10. This CDR3 comprises 15 residues. The CDR3 loop is CASTFRGRGDYGYTF. As DNA, the CDR3 is TGTGCCAGCACTTTCAGGGGGCGCGGGGACTATGGCTACACCTTC.

On this clonotype itself: A single base separates this from a much larger clone, so it may be a read error. The chain combines TRBV10-3 with TRBJ2-1; 12 positions match TRBD2. The CDR3 extends over 17 amino acids. In germline, CDR1 is ENHRY, CDR2 SYGVKD. The CDR3 sequence is CAISESTSGGHYNERYF. CDR3 in DNA: TGTGCCATCAGTGAGTCGACTAGCGGGGGCCACTACAATGAGCGGTACTTC.

For this clonotype: This may come from a read error, since a much larger clone is one base off. This chain uses TRBV24-1 with TRBJ2-7; possible D gene TRBD1, 5 bases. Trimming removed 3 bases at V and 7 bases at J, with 18 bases between. The CDR3 totals 15 residues. Germline values: CDR1 KGHDR, CDR2 SFDVKD. The CDR3 spells CATSDRLDNSKEQYF. The CDR3 bases are TGTGCCACCAGTGATCGCCTGGACAACTCTAAGGAGCAGTACTTC.

This clonotype was observed a handful of times. The chain carries TRBV20-1 and TRBJ1-5; TRBD1 matches at 7 bases. Per the germline V gene, CDR1 is DFQATT and CDR2 is SNEGSKA (reference sequence). J gave up 5 bases and V 4 bases, and 2 bases lay outside the gene matches. The CDR3 covers 12 residues. The CDR3 DNA reads TGCAGTGCTAAAGGACAGGATCAGCCCCAGCATTTT. As protein: CSAKGQDQPQHF.

This chain links TRBV3-1 with TRBJ2-5, with 9 bases that match TRBD1. The J call is doubtful: the DNA matches TRBJ2-7 better. Germline CDR1 reads LGHDT; CDR2 reads YNNKEL (reference sequence). The CDR3 spans 16 residues. The chain's CDR3 is CASSPRPGQGEHEQYF. The CDR3 region has the DNA TGTGCCAGCAGCCCAAGGCCGGGACAGGGTGAGCACGAGCAGTACTTC.